The T cell receptor beta chain under discussion was sequenced for a study of shared clonotypes between healthy human individuals. Only in-frame clones appear in the TCRdb table, and some are missing; sequencing was by immunoSEQ multiplex PCR. The table has some 2,000,000 clones, around 95% seen once. V shed 3 bases and J 0 bases; nucleotides not matched to a gene: 12. CDR3 length: 19 amino acids. In germline, CDR1 is SGHRS, CDR2 YFSETQ. This TCR was sampled from a young man in good health. The chain has TRBV5-1 and TRBJ2-3, with 11 bases fitting TRBD2. The sample taken for sequencing was naive CD4+ T cells sorted from blood. As to subset: CD45RA+ positively selected. The CDR3 nucleotides are TGCGCCAGCAGCTACAAACCGACTAGCGGGATCTCTAGCACAGATACGCAGTATTTT. Translated, it gives CASSYKPTSGISSTDTQYF.